One sample yielded the 5 T cell receptor beta chains listed below, sequenced in a study of vaccination and CD4 T cells after COVID-19. The sample's time point: late sampling 161 to 241 days after vaccination in a few convalescent patients. Treatment denoted: approximately 10-day PBMC culture with coronavirus spike peptide pools or control peptides (ViraFEST assay). Their antigen targets remain unknown. Sequencing of the DNA from cultured CD4+ T cells was carried out with the Oncomine TCR Beta short-read assay. Each CDR3 protein is one row after TCRdb ran MiXCR on the PCR reads. Of more than 25,000 distinct CDR3 sequences in the sample, 36% are singletons; the top ten hold roughly 3.5%. The sequenced sample was CD4+ T cells from blood, cultured in vitro, obtained about 7 months after SARS-CoV-2 vaccination. All receptors come from a human donor who had recovered from COVID-19.

This clonotype has only a few counts. The CDR3: CASNSNTYEQYF. CDR3 in DNA: TGTGCCAGCAACTCGAACACCTACGAGCAGTACTTC. This chain connects TRBV6-1 to TRBJ2-7; D is undetermined. The germline V and J ends were trimmed by 7 bases and 2 bases, with 9 bases remaining between them. Germline CDR1 and CDR2: MNHNS and SASEGT. CDR3 length equals 12 residues.

The chain combines TRBV7-3 with TRBJ2-1; 16 bases match TRBD2. Germline CDR1 reads SGHTA; CDR2 reads FQGTGA. The CDR3 runs 19 residues. V was clipped by 4 bases and J by 6 bases; unmatched bases: 12. DNA for the CDR3: TGTGCCAGCAGCTCAGGGAGGGGACTAGCGGGAGGGCCGTTCAATGAGCAGTTCTTC. This encodes CASSSGRGLAGGPFNEQFF.

J is TRBJ2-7 and V is TRBV6-1, with D possibly being TRBD1 or TRBD2 (5 bases each). CDR1 is MNHNS and CDR2 is SASEGT in the germline V gene. This CDR3 is built from 13 residues. Trimming took 6 bases from V and 2 from J, leaving 11 bases between them. This chain's CDR3 is CASSRDGTYEQYF. The CDR3 region has the DNA TGTGCCAGCAGCCGGGACGGCACCTACGAGCAGTACTTC.

In its sample, this clonotype was seen a few times. The chain uses TRBV20-1 and TRBJ2-1; 9 bases align to TRBD1. The CDR3 is 14 amino acids. V shed 0 bases and J 4 bases; nucleotides not matched to a gene: 1. Germline CDR1 and CDR2: DFQATT and SNEGSKA (reference sequence). The DNA of the CDR3 is TGCAGTGCTAGAGAGGGGACAGGGTACAATGAGCAGTTCTTC. Translating it yields CSAREGTGYNEQFF.

This clonotype was counted a single time. V gene TRBV29-1 combines with J gene TRBJ2-2; D gene ambiguous. V was shortened by 2 bases and J by 5 bases, with 3 bases between the two germline ends. The CDR3 covers 11 residues. In germline, CDR1 is SQVTM, CDR2 ANQGSEA. The CDR3 nucleotides read TGCAGCGTTGAAAGGACCGGGGAGCTGTTTTTT. The encoded protein is CSVERTGELFF.